These 8 T cell receptor beta chains originate from one sample sequenced in a study of OX40 agonist ivuxolimab in advanced cancers. TCRdb's copy holds only in-frame clones and misses some; the assay was immunoSEQ multiplex PCR. The sample includes about 48,000 clones, 85% to 90% of them seen just once. The sample consisted of CD4+ or CD8+ T cells sorted from blood, taken in a trial of the OX40 agonist ivuxolimab. These TCRs come from an adult with an advanced solid tumor such as melanoma, head and neck, liver or kidney cancer.

V is TRBV14 and J is TRBJ2-7; TRBD1 matches at 8 bases. After removal of 1 base from V and 3 bases from J, the junction contained 5 bases not matched to a gene. Germline CDR1 SGHDN, CDR2 FVKESK. The CDR3 spans 15 residues. CDR3 sequence (DNA): TGTGCCAGCAGCCAAGCCCTTGGACAGGGCTACGAGCAGTACTTC. It codes for CASSQALGQGYEQYF.

The chain joins TRBV18 to TRBJ1-1; maybe TRBD1 (5 bases). Germline values: CDR1 KGHSH, CDR2 LQKENI. V lost 3 bases and J lost 0, with 20 bases in between. The CDR3 sequence is 18 residues long. In DNA, the CDR3 is TGTGCCAGCTCACCTTGGGACCCAGGCCTTATCATGAACACTGAAGCTTTCTTT. Amino acid sequence: CASSPWDPGLIMNTEAFF.

The CDR3 protein is CASSNSGQKAFF. CDR3 coding DNA: TGTGCTAGTAGTAATTCGGGACAGAAAGCTTTCTTT. This sequence joins TRBV12-5 and TRBJ1-1, with 7 nucleotides matching TRBD1. With V trimmed by 8 bases and J by 9 bases, 9 bases remained unmatched. The CDR3 sequence is 12 residues long. Germline CDR1 and CDR2: LGHNT and FRNRAP.

This sequence joins TRBV6-6 and TRBJ1-4; maybe TRBD1 (5 bases). The CDR3 length is 14 residues. V was pared by 6 bases and J by 10 bases, with 18 bases between. Germline V gene data show CDR1 as MNHNY and CDR2 as SVGAGI (reference sequence). The CDR3 loop is CASRDRDDIGKLFF. CDR3 nucleotides: TGTGCCAGCAGGGACCGGGACGATATTGGAAAACTGTTTTTT.

This chain links TRBV6-1 with TRBJ1-2; tentative D call: TRBD1 (5 bases). V gave up 5 bases and J gave up 3 bases, with 10 bases separating them. The CDR3 runs to 13 residues. From germline, CDR1 is MNHNS and CDR2 SASEGT. CDR3 nucleotides: TGTGCCAGCAGTCTGGGGCAGGACTATGGCTACACCTTC. This codes for CASSLGQDYGYTF.

The rearrangement links TRBV30 to TRBJ1-4; unclear D gene. The CDR3 has 13 residues. V was trimmed by 1 base and J by 5 bases, leaving 8 bases between them. CDR1 and CDR2 (germline): GTSNPN, SVGIG (reference sequence). The CDR3 DNA is TGTGCCTGGAGTGGGTTGGGGAATGAAAAACTGTTTTTT. Encoded protein: CAWSGLGNEKLFF. The complete variable domain, with remaining parts taken from reference TRBV30 and TRBJ1-4, reads SQTIHQWPATLVQPVGSPLSLECTVEGTSNPNLYWYRQAAGRGLQLLFYSVGIGQISSEVPQNLSASRPQDRQFILSSKKLLLSDSGFYLCAWSGLGNEKLFFGSGTQLSVL.

As regards this clone: The same CDR3 also results from other DNA sequences found in this sample. This rearrangement joins TRBV7-6 to TRBJ1-1; D unresolved. Trimming shortened V by 3 bases and J by 1 base, and 6 bases separated the two germline ends. The CDR3 loop spans 13 amino acids. Germline-derived CDR1 and CDR2 are SGHVS and FNYEAQ. CDR3 sequence (DNA): TGTGCCAGCAGCTTGGCGGAGAACACTGAAGCTTTCTTT. Translated, it gives CASSLAENTEAFF.

The V and J genes are TRBV19 and TRBJ1-1, with a possible D match to TRBD1 (6 bases). This CDR3 is built from 17 residues. Germline assignment: CDR1 LNHDA and CDR2 SQIVND (reference sequence). Trimming removed 1 base at V and 3 bases at J, with 18 bases between. CDR3 in DNA: TGTGCCAGTAGTATAGGCCCCAGCGACAGGTTTTACACTGAAGCTTTCTTT. Its translation is CASSIGPSDRFYTEAFF.